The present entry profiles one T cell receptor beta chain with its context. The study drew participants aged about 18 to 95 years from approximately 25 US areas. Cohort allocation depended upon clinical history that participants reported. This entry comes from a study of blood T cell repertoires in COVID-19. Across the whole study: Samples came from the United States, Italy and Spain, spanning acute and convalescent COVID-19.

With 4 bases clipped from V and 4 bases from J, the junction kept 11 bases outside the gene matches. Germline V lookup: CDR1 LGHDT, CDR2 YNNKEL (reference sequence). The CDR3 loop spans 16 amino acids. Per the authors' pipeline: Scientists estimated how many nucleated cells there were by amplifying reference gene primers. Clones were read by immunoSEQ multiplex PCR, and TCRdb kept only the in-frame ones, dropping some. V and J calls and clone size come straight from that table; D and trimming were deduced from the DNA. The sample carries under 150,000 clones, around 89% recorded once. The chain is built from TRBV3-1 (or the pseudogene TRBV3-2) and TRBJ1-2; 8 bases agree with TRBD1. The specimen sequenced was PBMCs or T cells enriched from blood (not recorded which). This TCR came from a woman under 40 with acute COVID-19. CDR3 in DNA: TGTGCCAGCAGCCTCAAGGCCATAGACAGGGGCTATGGCTACACCTTC. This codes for CASSLKAIDRGYGYTF.